This T cell receptor (beta chain) stems from a study of CD8 T cells in Susac syndrome. Reverse transcription of roughly 0.5 to 1 ug RNA was carried out with random hexamers. immunoSEQ multiplex PCR amplified TCR beta CDR3 across 54 Vbeta, 13 Jbeta. TCRdb reanalysed the immunoSEQ multiplex PCR reads using MiXCR and keeps one entry per CDR3 protein. The sample lists fewer than 150,000 distinct CDR3 sequences, roughly 89% occurring once. V was cut by 0 bases and J by 2 bases, with 11 bases left in between. CDR3 size: 15 residues. Germline CDR1 reads SGHAT; CDR2 reads FQNNGV. TCR beta sequencing covered blood CD8+ and CD4+ T cells. Included as multiple sclerosis controls were treatment-naive patients who had stable or active relapsing-remitting disease.

The sample taken for sequencing was CD8+ T cells from PBMCs. This receptor was taken from a human donor with multiple sclerosis. V is TRBV11-2 and J is TRBJ2-7; a weak D match, TRBD1 (7 bases). CDR3 residues: CASSLDQGGAYEQYF. The CDR3 region has the DNA TGTGCCAGCAGCTTAGATCAGGGGGGAGCCTACGAGCAGTACTTC.